A selection of T cell receptor beta chains follows, all from one sample in a study of shared clonotypes between healthy human individuals. Data came from immunoSEQ multiplex PCR; TCRdb stores just in-frame clones and leaves some out. Of approximately 530,000 clones listed, about 96% are singletons. The material sequenced was naive CD4+ T cells sorted from blood. These receptors were taken from a woman aged 30 to 39 in good health. The CDR3 runs from the conserved cysteine through the conserved F or W. A D gene is named only where the DNA matches it firmly.

- | TRBV29-1 | CSVPNERGWGTEAFF
TRBD2 | TRBV6-5 | CASSYAGEGSYEQYF
- | TRBV28 | CASSLSGSPETQYF
- | TRBV4-2 | CASSQDGSSGANVLTF
TRBD2 | TRBV5-1 | CASSQTSGGETQYF
- | TRBV18 | CASSPGGSLKEQFF
TRBD1 | TRBV6-5 | CASQPGQGHQPQHF
TRBD1 | TRBV6-5 | CASSYLGGGYGYTF
TRBD2 | TRBV10-3 | CAISEVLQRESYEQYF
- | TRBV11-2 | CASSLARGLGIEQYF
TRBD1 | TRBV10-3 | CAISRGMYGYTF